The clone carrying this T cell receptor (beta chain) is a singleton in its sample. Use of 60 Vbeta and 13 Jbeta primers characterized the PCR. Libraries were prepared by immunoSEQ multiplex PCR; TCRdb keeps only in-frame clonotypes and omits some of them. The sample records roughly 150,000 clones, 75% to 90% being singletons. This sample was included in a study of cytomegalovirus exposure and HLA in healthy donors. The germline gives CDR1 MDHEN, CDR2 SYDVKM. The CDR3 has 14 residues. With V trimmed by 4 bases and J by 8 bases, 7 bases remained unmatched. The receptor comes from a boy aged 2-9 years in good health and CMV-seronegative. The sequenced sample was PBMCs. V is TRBV28 and J is TRBJ1-4; the match to TRBD1 covers 7 bases. CDR3 DNA sequence: TGTGCCAGCAGTTCGACAGGGCTCGTCGAAAAACTGTTTTTT. Translation: CASSSTGLVEKLFF.